A selection of T cell receptor beta chains follows, all from one sample in a study of PD-1 blockade in classical Hodgkin lymphoma. Generated by immunoSEQ multiplex PCR, the TCRdb table keeps only in-frame clones and is missing some. The sample lists around 37,000 clones; 80% to 95% were seen once. The material sequenced was CD4+ T cells from blood, taken before the fourth cycle of nivolumab. The receptors shown here come from a human donor with classical Hodgkin lymphoma. Both conserved end residues are part of each CDR3. The order of the fields is CDR3 length, V gene, clone size, J gene, D gene, CDR3 DNA, CDR3 protein. D genes are given only for firm matches. Clone sizes are given selectively: once, few, many, or a class where the clone is expanded.

18,TRBV18,.,TRBJ2-3,TRBD2,TGTGCCAGCTCACCCTCTCTCTTCAGCGGGAGTGTCGCAGATACGCAGTATTTT,CASSPSLFSGSVADTQYF
16,TRBV7-9,once,TRBJ1-4,.,TGTGCCAGCAGCCATAGATCGTTCCCCGCGGATGAAAAACTGTTTTTT,CASSHRSFPADEKLFF
15,TRBV7-9,.,TRBJ2-3,.,TGTGCCAGCAGCTTGTCCTTCGGGGTCACAGATACGCAGTATTTT,CASSLSFGVTDTQYF
11,TRBV30,.,TRBJ2-5,.,TGTGCCTGGGGGGTCTTGGCGACCCAGTACTTC,CAWGVLATQYF
17,TRBV21-1,.,TRBJ2-3,.,TGTGCCAGCAGCAAAAAAGGGATCGGGGGGTTCACAGATACGCAGTATTTT,CASSKKGIGGFTDTQYF
17,TRBV7-2,.,TRBJ2-7,.,TGTGCCAGCAGCTGGGGCCTACAGGGGACACAAAGGAGGGTTCTGTACTTC,CASSWGLQGTQRRVLYF
14,TRBV6-4,.,TRBJ2-5,.,TGTGCCAGCAGTGGTTGGAGATGGCAAGAGACCCAGTACTTC,CASSGWRWQETQYF
15,TRBV28,.,TRBJ2-1,.,TGTGCCACCATTCTAAGACCGCCCTCCTACAATGAGCAGTTCTTC,CATILRPPSYNEQFF
15,TRBV27,.,TRBJ2-4,.,TGTGCCAGCAGTCCCTCCCAGCTCTTAGGGGTTATTCAGTACTTC,CASSPSQLLGVIQYF
16,TRBV28,.,TRBJ2-1,TRBD2,TGTGCCAGCAGTTTACAACGGGAGGGCCATAACAATGAGCAGTTCTTC,CASSLQREGHNNEQFF
18,TRBV4-2,.,TRBJ2-7,.,TGTGCCAGCAGCCAAGATCTGGGAAACAGCGGCAACTCCTACGAGCAGTACTTC,CASSQDLGNSGNSYEQYF
15,TRBV28,.,TRBJ2-6,.,TGTGCCAGCAGCCCCAGCCTCTCTGGGGCCAACGTCCTGACTTTC,CASSPSLSGANVLTF
17,TRBV11-2,.,TRBJ2-1,TRBD2,TGTGCCAGCAGCTTAACCCCCAGGGGGCTAGCGGGAGGCACGCAGTTCTTC,CASSLTPRGLAGGTQFF
16,TRBV2,.,TRBJ2-7,.,TGTGCCAGCCAGCTAGAAAGACGGGACACTCGGTACGAGCAGTACTTC,CASQLERRDTRYEQYF
16,TRBV5-1,.,TRBJ1-2,TRBD1,TGCGCCAGCAGCTCCGATCCGGGACAGAGTACCTATGGCTACACCTTC,CASSSDPGQSTYGYTF
14,TRBV19,.,TRBJ1-4,.,TGTGCCAGTAAACAGATTGCAACTAATGAAAAACTGTTTTTT,CASKQIATNEKLFF
12,TRBV6-6,.,TRBJ2-3,.,TGTGCCAGCTCCATTACTTCAGATACGCAGTATTTT,CASSITSDTQYF
15,TRBV2,.,TRBJ2-5,TRBD1,TGTGCCAGCAGTGAAACCGGGACAGGAGGTGGGACCCAGTACTTC,CASSETGTGGGTQYF
15,TRBV5-1,.,TRBJ2-3,.,TGCGCCAGCTCTGGAGACGGGACCAGCACAGATACGCAGTATTTT,CASSGDGTSTDTQYF
13,TRBV6-1,once,TRBJ2-6,.,TGTGCCAGCTTTACCCCTGGGGCCAACGTCCTGACTTTC,CASFTPGANVLTF
13,TRBV2,.,TRBJ2-2,TRBD1,TGTGCCAGCAGTTTTGACAGGGTCGGGGAGCTGTTTTTT,CASSFDRVGELFF
11,TRBV14,.,TRBJ2-7,.,TGTGCCAGCCGGGACGGCTACGAGCAGTACTTC,CASRDGYEQYF
15,TRBV5-1,.,TRBJ2-2,.,TGCGCCAGCACCCCACGGGTGACGAACACCGGGGAGCTGTTTTTT,CASTPRVTNTGELFF
14,TRBV6-5,.,TRBJ1-1,.,TGTGCCAGCAGTTCACAGGGAAGGTACGCTGAAGCTTTCTTT,CASSSQGRYAEAFF
16,TRBV10-3,.,TRBJ2-3,TRBD2,TGTGCCATCAGTGAGATAGCGGGAGTGGTCGCAGATACGCAGTATTTT,CAISEIAGVVADTQYF
14,TRBV9,.,TRBJ1-2,.,TGTGCCAGCAGCGTAGCTGGTTGGGAGCGCGGCTACACCTTC,CASSVAGWERGYTF
14,TRBV7-3,.,TRBJ2-2,.,TGTGCCAGCAGATCTAGCGCGAACACCGGGGAGCTGTTTTTT,CASRSSANTGELFF
12,TRBV4-1,.,TRBJ2-7,.,TGCGCCAGCAGCCAAGTCCCCGGCGAGCAGTACTTC,CASSQVPGEQYF
12,TRBV2,.,TRBJ2-7,TRBD1,TGTGCCAGCAAAGACAGGGGTTGGGAGCAGTACTTC,CASKDRGWEQYF
17,TRBV7-2,.,TRBJ2-7,TRBD2,TGTGCCAGCAGCTTAGTCCGGACTAGCGGCAGCTCCTACGAGCAGTACTTC,CASSLVRTSGSSYEQYF
13,TRBV28,.,TRBJ1-2,.,TGTGCCAGCAGTTTAAACGGACTCTATGGCTACACCTTC,CASSLNGLYGYTF
14,TRBV5-1,few,TRBJ1-5,.,TGCGCCAGCAGCCCGGGGGGCTACAATCAGCCCCAGCATTTT,CASSPGGYNQPQHF